The 29 T cell receptor beta chains below come from one sample, sequenced in a study of breast tumors, draining lymph nodes, adjacent tissues. Axillary draining lymph nodes of breast cancer patients supplied the node samples. In TCRdb, the multiplex PCR reads were re-called with MiXCR into one record per CDR3 protein. Seen here are 150,000 to 200,000 distinct CDR3 sequences, about 34% observed once, and the top ten hold roughly 3.8%. The source material was axillary lymph node tissue. The origin of the receptors is a female donor with breast cancer. Some clones in this sample may be carry-over from other donors' samples.

This clonotype was observed at least ten times. The chain links TRBV20-1 to TRBJ1-3; D is uncertain. This CDR3 is 13 amino acids long. The ends were cut back, 6 bases at V and 0 bases at J, with 9 bases in the middle. Germline loops: CDR1 DFQATT, CDR2 SNEGSKA (reference sequence). The CDR3 loop is CSAPRVSGNTIYF. The CDR3 DNA follows: TGCAGTGCCCCTCGAGTCTCTGGAAACACCATATATTTT.

About this clonotype itself: A much larger clone sits a single nucleotide away, making a read error possible. The rearrangement links TRBV30 to TRBJ1-4; 9 bases match TRBD1. The length of the CDR3 is 16 residues. Unmatched junction bases numbered 10, after V lost 5 bases and J lost 3 bases. The germline V gene has CDR1 GTSNPN and CDR2 SVGIG (reference sequence). CDR3: CAWGPGQGTPNEKLFF. The CDR3 DNA reads as TGTGCCTGGGGTCCGGGACAGGGAACGCCTAATGAAAAACTGTTTTTT. The full variable domain, with the rest looked up from reference TRBV30 and TRBJ1-4, is SQTIHQWPATLVQPVGSPLSLECTVEGTSNPNLYWYRQAAGRGLQLLFYSVGIGQISSEVPQNLSASRPQDRQFILSSKKLLLSDSGFYLCAWGPGQGTPNEKLFFGSGTQLSVL.

In its sample, this clonotype was seen many times. The chain joins TRBV28 to TRBJ1-2; tentative D call: TRBD1 (5 bases). The germline V gene encodes CDR1 MDHEN and CDR2 SYDVKM. The CDR3 consists of 12 residues. Trimming left V 5 bases short and J 7 bases short, with 11 bases between. CDR3 nucleotide sequence: TGTGCCAGCAGTCCCGCAGGGTCTGGCTACACCTTC. Translated, it gives CASSPAGSGYTF.

This clonotype was recorded many times. The chain joins TRBV19 to TRBJ1-3; 9 bases agree with TRBD1. Looked up from germline, CDR1 is LNHDA and CDR2 is SQIVND (reference sequence). Trimming removed 5 bases from V and 3 bases from J; junction bases left unmatched: 5. The CDR3 is made up of 15 amino acids. DNA of the CDR3: TGTGCCAGTAGTGCCGGGACAGGGCATGGAAACACCATATATTTT. It translates to CASSAGTGHGNTIYF.

This clonotype was recorded many times. The gene calls are TRBV7-3 and TRBJ2-3, with unresolved D. The germline gives CDR1 SGHTA, CDR2 FQGTGA. The CDR3 is made up of 14 amino acids. The ends were cut back, 2 bases at V and 0 bases at J, with 6 bases in the middle. For the CDR3, the DNA is TGTGCCAGCAGCTTAGGGATTAGCACAGATACGCAGTATTTT. Translating gives CASSLGISTDTQYF.

The chain couples TRBV20-1 to TRBJ1-1; D perhaps matches TRBD1 (6 bases). V shed 5 bases and J shed 2 bases, with 12 bases lying between them. The CDR3 loop spans 13 amino acids. Germline assignment: CDR1 DFQATT and CDR2 SNEGSKA (reference sequence). The CDR3 nucleotides are TGCAGTGCTCATAGCAGGGGAAACACTGAAGCTTTCTTT. Its protein is CSAHSRGNTEAFF.

This clonotype was picked up many times. This rearrangement joins TRBV7-2 to TRBJ2-5; D possibly corresponds to TRBD2 (5 bases). The CDR3 extends over 13 amino acids. V lost 5 bases, J lost 5 bases, and 12 bases lay in between. Germline values: CDR1 SGHTA, CDR2 FQGNSA. This CDR3 reads CASSPTRMETQYF. DNA for the CDR3: TGTGCCAGCAGCCCAACTAGAATGGAGACCCAGTACTTC.

This clonotype was recorded a few times. One base away lies a much larger clone, so this may be a sequencing read error. The chain has TRBV11-2 and TRBJ2-2; D could derive from TRBD1 or TRBD2 (6 bases each). The V and J ends lost 3 bases and 3 bases respectively, with 20 bases between them. This CDR3 contains 18 residues. Germline lookup yields CDR1 SGHAT and CDR2 FQNNGV. As DNA, the CDR3 is TGTGCCAGCAGCTTCATAAGGGGGGCGCTGGTGGACACCGGGGAGCTGTTTTTT. Translating gives CASSFIRGALVDTGELFF.

The table lists this clonotype with many counts. The CDR3 sequence: CASSLGNRGSGYTF. CDR3 bases: TGTGCCAGCAGCTTAGGAAACAGGGGTTCTGGCTACACCTTC. The chain couples TRBV7-9 to TRBJ1-2, with 7 bases identical to TRBD1. Trimming at V came to 1 base and at J to 7 bases, leaving 6 bases not matched to a gene. The CDR3 contains 14 residues. Germline V CDR1 and CDR2: SEHNR, FQNEAQ (reference sequence).

V and J are TRBV5-1 and TRBJ2-7; 8 bases fit TRBD1. The CDR3 is 15 residues long. The V gene's germline CDR1 is SGHRS and CDR2 YFSETQ. The J segment lost 3 bases and the V segment lost 3 bases, leaving 8 bases of the junction unmatched. The chain's CDR3 is CASSSTGTGVYEQYF. The CDR3 DNA reads TGCGCCAGCAGCTCAACCGGGACAGGTGTCTACGAGCAGTACTTC.

This clonotype was counted ten times or more. The chain couples TRBV30 to TRBJ2-5; 7 positions match TRBD1. Germline trimming cut 0 bases from V and 1 base from J; bases unmatched to any gene: 8. This CDR3 is 16 amino acids long. Germline CDR1 and CDR2: GTSNPN and SVGIG (reference sequence). CDR3: CAWSVTTGRIQETQYF. The CDR3 coding sequence is TGTGCCTGGAGTGTAACGACAGGGCGAATCCAAGAGACCCAGTACTTC.

This clonotype was recorded many times. The genes are TRBV19 and TRBJ2-3; D gene uncertain. This CDR3 has 13 amino acids. Trimming stripped 4 bases from V and 5 bases from J, with 10 bases between. CDR1 and CDR2 from the germline V gene are LNHDA and SQIVND (reference sequence). CDR3 sequence: CASSNRAGDTQYF. The CDR3 DNA is TGTGCCAGTAGTAATAGGGCCGGAGATACGCAGTATTTT.

Points on this clonotype: A clone one base away is much larger, so this may be a read error. The chain combines TRBV20-1 with TRBJ2-1; TRBD2 might be the D (5 bases). Trimming took off 0 bases at V and 0 bases at J, with 15 bases between the two ends. Germline V gene lookup returns CDR1 DFQATT and CDR2 SNEGSKA (reference sequence). The CDR3 is made up of 17 amino acids. In DNA form, the CDR3 reads TGCAGTGCTAGAGATCAGGTAGCGTTAACCTCCTACAATGAGCAGTTCTTC. As protein: CSARDQVALTSYNEQFF.

This clonotype was seen ten or more times. V usage is TRBV7-8 and J usage is TRBJ1-1, with unresolved D. Germline lookup yields CDR1 SGHVS and CDR2 FQNEAQ. This CDR3 is built from 14 residues. The V and J ends lost 4 bases and 3 bases respectively, with 12 bases between them. The CDR3 spells CASSSEGLHTEAFF. The CDR3 bases are TGTGCCAGCAGCTCCGAGGGTCTTCACACTGAAGCTTTCTTT.

This clonotype was seen at least ten times. CDR3 sequence (DNA): TGTGCCAGCAGCTCACAACAGCTCTATGGCTACACCTTC. Protein: CASSSQQLYGYTF. This chain links TRBV7-8 with TRBJ1-2; D is unclear. Germline-derived CDR1 and CDR2 are SGHVS and FQNEAQ. Trimming removed 4 bases from V and 4 bases from J, with 10 bases in between. The CDR3 runs 13 residues. Supplemented by reference TRBV7-8 and TRBJ1-2, the full variable domain reads GAGVSQSPRYKVAKRGQDVALRCDPISGHVSLFWYQQALGQGPEFLTYFQNEAQLDKSGLPSDRFFAERPEGSVSTLKIQRTQQEDSAVYLCASSSQQLYGYTFGSGTRLTVV.

This clonotype was observed many times. The chain has TRBV7-3 and TRBJ2-7; 14 nucleotides align to TRBD2. Germline-derived CDR1 and CDR2 are SGHTA and FQGTGA. V lost 3 bases, J lost 5 bases, and 3 bases stayed unmatched. The CDR3 is made up of 15 amino acids. CDR3 DNA: TGTGCCAGCAGCTTGGGACTAGCGGGAGTAAACGAGCAGTACTTC. Its protein product is CASSLGLAGVNEQYF.

This clonotype was seen ten or more times. This chain links TRBV5-1 with TRBJ1-3, with a tentative D call TRBD1 (5 bases). Germline V gives CDR1 SGHRS, CDR2 YFSETQ. Trimming left V 5 bases short and J 1 base short, with 10 bases between. CDR3 length equals 14 residues. Written as DNA, the CDR3 is TGCGCCAGCAGGCCCGGGGCGTCTGGAAACACCATATATTTT. Protein: CASRPGASGNTIYF.

This clonotype was seen repeatedly, ten times or more. The genes are TRBV10-3 and TRBJ2-2; no definite D call. Trimming took off 0 bases at V and 3 bases at J, with 11 bases between the two ends. Germline CDR1 and CDR2: ENHRY and SYGVKD. The CDR3 totals 16 residues. The CDR3 is CAISESKGSYTGELFF. CDR3 sequence (DNA): TGTGCCATCAGTGAGTCAAAGGGAAGTTACACCGGGGAGCTGTTTTTT.

Comments on this clonotype: Compared with germline, one end of the junction differs, possibly owing to a read error. This sequence joins TRBV28 and TRBJ2-7; the D is unclear. Germline assignment: CDR1 MDHEN and CDR2 SYDVKM. This CDR3 contains 11 residues. The chain's CDR3 is CASSPNYGQYF. The CDR3 DNA reads as TGTGCCAGCAGTCCTAATTACGGGCAGTACTTC.

In this sample, this clonotype turned up many times. This rearrangement joins TRBV2 to TRBJ1-1, with a tentative D call TRBD1 (6 bases). There are 16 residues in the CDR3. Trimming pared 2 bases from V and 0 bases from J, leaving 13 bases between. Germline CDR1 is SNHLY and CDR2 is FYNNEI. The CDR3 here is CASSERGGRMNTEAFF. For the CDR3, the DNA is TGTGCCAGCAGTGAAAGAGGGGGGCGGATGAACACTGAAGCTTTCTTT.

V and J are TRBV2 and TRBJ2-7; weak D call: TRBD1 (6 bases). The V end was cut by 7 bases, the J end by 0 bases, with 13 bases between. Germline V gene data show CDR1 as SNHLY and CDR2 as FYNNEI. The CDR3 extends over 14 amino acids. This CDR3 is CASTWTESSYEQYF. The CDR3 DNA follows: TGTGCCAGCACCTGGACAGAGAGCTCCTACGAGCAGTACTTC.

This clonotype was seen at least ten times. J is TRBJ2-3 and V is TRBV28; tentatively, D is TRBD2 (6 bases). This CDR3 has 15 amino acids. Germline V lookup: CDR1 MDHEN, CDR2 SYDVKM. V was trimmed by 4 bases and J by 8 bases, leaving 19 bases between them. The CDR3 DNA follows: TGTGCCAGCAGTTCCGGGACCCCCAGGAGGGGTACGCAGTATTTT. This encodes CASSSGTPRRGTQYF.

This chain connects TRBV7-9 to TRBJ2-7, with D possibly being TRBD1 or TRBD2 (5 bases each). Trimming cost V 5 bases and J 2 bases, with 7 bases left between them. This CDR3 is built from 12 residues. The germline V gene has CDR1 SEHNR and CDR2 FQNEAQ (reference sequence). CDR3 region: CASSGGTYEQYF. CDR3 coding DNA: TGTGCCAGCAGCGGGGGAACCTACGAGCAGTACTTC.

This clonotype was counted at least ten times. The gene calls are TRBV20-1 and TRBJ2-7, with a possible D match to TRBD2 (6 bases). Trimming took 0 bases from V and 6 from J, leaving 33 bases between them. From germline, CDR1 is DFQATT and CDR2 SNEGSKA (reference sequence). The CDR3 totals 20 residues. CDR3 nucleotides: TGCAGTGCTAGAGATGGCCCACCTTGGAGGGCCGCCAAAGCTTTGGGCGAGCAGTACTTC. This codes for CSARDGPPWRAAKALGEQYF.

Remarks on this clonotype: It may be a read error: a sequence one base away is much more abundant. The chain carries TRBV30 and TRBJ1-2; possible D gene TRBD1, 6 bases. Germline loops: CDR1 GTSNPN, CDR2 SVGIG (reference sequence). CDR3 length equals 15 residues. The CDR3 bases are TGTGCCTGGGACCGAGGGGGGCCCACTAACTATGGCTACATCTTC. It specifies CAWDRGGPTNYGYIF.

Only a few counts were recorded for this clonotype. This chain joins TRBV6-5 and TRBJ2-4, with D perhaps TRBD1 (6 bases). This CDR3 has 13 amino acids. V dropped 6 bases and J dropped 4 bases, with 10 bases sitting between them. Germline CDR1 MNHEY, CDR2 SVGAGI. CDR3 residues: CASSSDRKNIQYF. Here the CDR3 DNA reads TGTGCCAGCAGCTCCGACAGGAAAAACATTCAGTACTTC.

This clonotype was seen ten or more times. The chain employs TRBV5-1 and TRBJ1-2, with TRBD1 matching 10 bases. The V and J ends lost 4 bases and 6 bases, in that order; junction bases with no gene match: 15. Germline assignment: CDR1 SGHRS and CDR2 YFSETQ. This CDR3 is built from 17 residues. The CDR3 nucleotides read TGCGCCAGCAGCCTTGGGACAGGGGCCGCGGATCGGGATGGCTACACCTTC. Amino acid sequence: CASSLGTGAADRDGYTF.

This chain links TRBV28 with TRBJ2-7, with D possibly being TRBD1 or TRBD2 (5 bases each). CDR1 and CDR2 (germline): MDHEN, SYDVKM. Between the trimmed V and J ends, which lost 6 bases and 2 bases, there was a span of 17 bases. This CDR3 is 15 amino acids long. The CDR3: CASRPRDGRTYEQYF. CDR3 DNA: TGTGCCAGCAGGCCCCGGGACGGTCGAACCTACGAGCAGTACTTC.

There are many counts of this clonotype. The V and J genes are TRBV7-8 and TRBJ1-5; weak D call: TRBD1 (6 bases). The CDR3 runs to 18 residues. The V end lost 2 bases, the J end lost 4 bases, and 21 bases lay between the germline ends. Looked up from germline, CDR1 is SGHVS and CDR2 is FQNEAQ. The CDR3 loop reads CASSLSSRLQGLNQPQHF. The CDR3 nucleotides read TGTGCCAGCAGCTTATCCTCCCGCCTACAGGGTCTGAATCAGCCCCAGCATTTT.